Described below is a single T cell receptor beta chain sequence and its context. CDR1 is SGHRS and CDR2 is YFSETQ in the germline V gene. The V and J ends lost 1 base and 5 bases, in that order; junction bases with no gene match: 21. The CDR3 covers 20 residues. This sample is drawn from a study of shared clonotypes between healthy human individuals. Profiled with immunoSEQ multiplex PCR; TCRdb holds only in-frame clones, not every one. The data hold around 1.6 million clones, with approximately 98% observed a single time. The sequence came from a man aged 25-45 years in good health. Sequencing used naive CD4+ T cells sorted from blood. As for subset: CD45RA+ positively selected. The chain carries TRBV5-1 and TRBJ2-5; 9 bases match TRBD2. CDR3: CASSLRGRLADLLGGETQYF. The CDR3 DNA follows: TGCGCCAGCAGCTTGAGGGGTCGACTAGCGGACCTGCTAGGGGGGGAGACCCAGTACTTC.